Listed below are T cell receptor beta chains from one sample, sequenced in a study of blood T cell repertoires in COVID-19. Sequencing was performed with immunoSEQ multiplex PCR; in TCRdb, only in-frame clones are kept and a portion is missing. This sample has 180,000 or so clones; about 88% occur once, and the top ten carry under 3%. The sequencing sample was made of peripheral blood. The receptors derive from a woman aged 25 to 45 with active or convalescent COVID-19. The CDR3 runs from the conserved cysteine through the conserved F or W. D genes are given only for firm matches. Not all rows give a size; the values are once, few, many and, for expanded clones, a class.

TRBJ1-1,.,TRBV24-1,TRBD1,TGTGCCACCAGTGATCTCCCCCTAGGGGGCGAAGCTTTCTTT,CATSDLPLGGEAFF
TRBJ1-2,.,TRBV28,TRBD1,TGTGCCAGCACTTCCTTCAGGGGACAGGAGTATGGCTACACCTTC,CASTSFRGQEYGYTF
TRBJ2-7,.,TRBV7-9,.,TGTGCCAGCAGCTCCGGGACAAACTCCTACGAGCAGTACTTC,CASSSGTNSYEQYF
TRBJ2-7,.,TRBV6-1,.,TGTGCCAGCAGTGACCCGATAGCCGGGACACTAAAGAGCTCCTACGAGCAGTACTTC,CASSDPIAGTLKSSYEQYF
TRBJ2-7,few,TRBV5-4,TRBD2,TGTGCCAGCAACTCTGGGACTAGCGGGACCTACGAGCAGTACTTC,CASNSGTSGTYEQYF
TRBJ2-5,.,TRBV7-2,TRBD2,TGTGCCAGCAGAAACCCGGGACTAGCGTCCGAGACCCAGTACTTC,CASRNPGLASETQYF
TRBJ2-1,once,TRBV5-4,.,TGTGCCAGCAGCTTGGCGGCGGGCGGAGCTGGGTACAATGAGCAGTTCTTC,CASSLAAGGAGYNEQFF
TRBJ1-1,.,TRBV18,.,TGTGCCAGCTCACCCCGGCCCCCCCAGGGCCGGGTCACTGAAGCTTTCTTT,CASSPRPPQGRVTEAFF
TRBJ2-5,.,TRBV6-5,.,TGTGCCAGCAGTTACGGTGGAGGGGTAGAGACCCAGTACTTC,CASSYGGGVETQYF
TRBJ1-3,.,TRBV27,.,TGTGCCAGCAGTTTGATACACGGGGACACCATATATTTT,CASSLIHGDTIYF
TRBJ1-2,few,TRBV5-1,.,TGCGCCAGCAGCTTGGGTACAGGGTACGGCTACACCTTC,CASSLGTGYGYTF
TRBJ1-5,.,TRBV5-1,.,TGCGCCAGCAGCTTGGCCGGGGGAGGCCAGCCCCAGCATTTT,CASSLAGGGQPQHF
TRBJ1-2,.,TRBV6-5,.,TGTGCCAGCAGTTACTCGTCCGGGAACTATGGCTACACCTTC,CASSYSSGNYGYTF
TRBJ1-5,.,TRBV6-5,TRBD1,TGTGCCACCGCCCGGGACAGGATTCAGCCCCAGCATTTT,CATARDRIQPQHF
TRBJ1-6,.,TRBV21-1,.,TGTGCCGGGCCTTTTTTTGGGTCCAAGGATAATTCACCCCTCCACTTT,CAGPFFGSKDNSPLHF
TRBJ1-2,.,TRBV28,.,TGTGCCAGCAGCCCAGGCCCCCATGGCTACACCTTC,CASSPGPHGYTF
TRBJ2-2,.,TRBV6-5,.,TGTGCCAGCAGCCGAGCGGCCGGGGAGCTGTTTTTT,CASSRAAGELFF
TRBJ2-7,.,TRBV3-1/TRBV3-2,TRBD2,TGTGCCAGCAGCCAAGATATGGGTAGCGGGGGTTTTTCCTACGAGCAGTACTTC,CASSQDMGSGGFSYEQYF
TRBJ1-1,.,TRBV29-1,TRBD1,TGCAGCACTCCAGGGGGCTCTTGGACTGAAGCTTTCTTT,CSTPGGSWTEAFF
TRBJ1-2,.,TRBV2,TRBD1,TGTGCCAGCAGTGAAGAGGGACAGGGGGCTTATGGCTACACCTTC,CASSEEGQGAYGYTF
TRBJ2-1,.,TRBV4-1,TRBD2,TGCGCCAGCAGCCCACTAGCGGGATCTTTTAATGAGCAGTTCTTC,CASSPLAGSFNEQFF
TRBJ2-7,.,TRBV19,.,TGTGCCAGTAGCGGGAGCTCGGCGTCCTACGAGCAGTACTTC,CASSGSSASYEQYF
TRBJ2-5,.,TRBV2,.,TGTGCCAGCAGTTTCGCCAGGGGATCGGAGACCCAGTACTTC,CASSFARGSETQYF
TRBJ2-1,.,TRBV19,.,TGTGCCAGTAGCCCGAGCTCCTACAATGAGCAGTTCTTC,CASSPSSYNEQFF
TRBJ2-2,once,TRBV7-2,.,TGTGCCAGCAGCTTTGCGGGTTTCGCCGGGGAGCTGTTTTTT,CASSFAGFAGELFF
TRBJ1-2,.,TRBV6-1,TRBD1,TGTGCCAGCAGTGAGGACAGGGTTGGTGGCTACACCTTC,CASSEDRVGGYTF
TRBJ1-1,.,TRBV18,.,TGTGCCAGCTCACCGGATCGGAAGCAACGGAGGAACACTGAAGCTTTCTTT,CASSPDRKQRRNTEAFF
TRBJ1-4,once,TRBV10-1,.,TGCGCCAGCAGGAACAGGTACGAAAAACTGTTTTTT,CASRNRYEKLFF
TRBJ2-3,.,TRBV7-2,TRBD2,TGTGCCAGCAGCTTACTAGCGGAGGTCACAGATACGCAGTATTTT,CASSLLAEVTDTQYF
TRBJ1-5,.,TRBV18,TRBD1,TGTGCCAGCTCACCAGCAAACAGGGGGAATCAGCCCCAGCATTTT,CASSPANRGNQPQHF
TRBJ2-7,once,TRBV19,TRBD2,TGTGCCAGTAGTGCCGAGACTAGCGGGAGTCGGTACGAGCAGTACTTC,CASSAETSGSRYEQYF
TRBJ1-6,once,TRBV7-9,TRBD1,TGTGCCAGCAGCACGGACAGGTTCAGGTCACCCCTCCACTTT,CASSTDRFRSPLHF
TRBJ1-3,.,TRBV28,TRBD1,TGTGCCAGCAGTTTAACGGGACAGTCGAAAGGAAACACCATATATTTT,CASSLTGQSKGNTIYF
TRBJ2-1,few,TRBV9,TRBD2,TGTGCCAGCAGCGCCCCCGGGACTAGTCCCAATGAGCAGTTCTTC,CASSAPGTSPNEQFF
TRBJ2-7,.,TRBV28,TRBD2,TGTGCCAGCTCGCCGGGACTAGCGGGAGGTGGTGACTTC,CASSPGLAGGGDF
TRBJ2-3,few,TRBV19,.,TGTGCCAGTAGTATAGGGCCTCCTCGGGAGAAGGGGTACGGCACAGATACGCAGTATTTT,CASSIGPPREKGYGTDTQYF
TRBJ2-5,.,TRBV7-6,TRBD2,TGTGCCAGCAGCCAGACTAGCGGGGGCGGGCCAGCAGAGACCCAGTACTTC,CASSQTSGGGPAETQYF
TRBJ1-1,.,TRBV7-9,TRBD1,TGTGCCAGCAGCAACCGGGACAGGGGGCGAGAAGCTTTCTTT,CASSNRDRGREAFF
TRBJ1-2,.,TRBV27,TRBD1,TGTGCCAGCAGTCCCCAAACAGGGGGCTATGGCTACACCTTC,CASSPQTGGYGYTF
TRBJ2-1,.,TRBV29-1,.,TGCAGCGTTGGGGGGGTTCAGTACAATGAGCAGTTCTTC,CSVGGVQYNEQFF
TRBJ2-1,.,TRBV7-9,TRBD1,TGTGCCAGCAGCCCCGGCGGGACAGGGATCCAGGATGAGCAGTTCTTC,CASSPGGTGIQDEQFF
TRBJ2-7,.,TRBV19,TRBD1,TGTGCCAGTAGTATGGAACAGGGGTCATACGAGCAGTACTTC,CASSMEQGSYEQYF
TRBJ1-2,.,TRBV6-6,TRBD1,TGTGCCAGCAGTTACTCGAAACGGACAGGGGGAGTTGGCTACACCTTC,CASSYSKRTGGVGYTF
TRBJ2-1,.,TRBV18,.,TGTGCCAGCTCCGCGGATATCTACAATGAGCAGTTCTTC,CASSADIYNEQFF
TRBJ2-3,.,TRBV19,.,TGTGCCAGTAGTATCGTTCCAGGCACAGATACGCAGTATTTT,CASSIVPGTDTQYF
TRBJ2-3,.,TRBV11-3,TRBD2,TGTGCCAGCAGCCACACTAGCGGGGGGCCAGATACGCAGTATTTT,CASSHTSGGPDTQYF
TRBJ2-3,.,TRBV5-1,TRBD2,TGCGCCAGCAGCGAGGGGACTAGCGGGGGCTCGGATACGCAGTATTTT,CASSEGTSGGSDTQYF
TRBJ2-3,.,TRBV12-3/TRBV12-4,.,TGTGCCAGCCGAGAGGAATCAGATACGCAGTATTTT,CASREESDTQYF
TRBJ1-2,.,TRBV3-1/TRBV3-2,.,TGTGCCAGCAGCCAAGAAGGGGCGGGGTCTGGATATGGCTACACCTTC,CASSQEGAGSGYGYTF
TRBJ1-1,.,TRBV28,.,TGTGCCAGCAGTGAAGGGGGGGTGAACACTGAAGCTTTCTTT,CASSEGGVNTEAFF
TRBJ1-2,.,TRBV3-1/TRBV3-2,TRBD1,TGTGCCAGCAGCCAGGACCCAGGGGGTTATGGCTACACCTTC,CASSQDPGGYGYTF
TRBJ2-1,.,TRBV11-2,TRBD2,TGTGCCAGCAGCTTAGATTATAGCGGGATCGGCTCCTACAATGAGCAGTTCTTC,CASSLDYSGIGSYNEQFF
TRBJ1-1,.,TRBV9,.,TGTGCCAGCAGCGTAGTTGCCGGGGGTAACACTGAAGCTTTCTTT,CASSVVAGGNTEAFF